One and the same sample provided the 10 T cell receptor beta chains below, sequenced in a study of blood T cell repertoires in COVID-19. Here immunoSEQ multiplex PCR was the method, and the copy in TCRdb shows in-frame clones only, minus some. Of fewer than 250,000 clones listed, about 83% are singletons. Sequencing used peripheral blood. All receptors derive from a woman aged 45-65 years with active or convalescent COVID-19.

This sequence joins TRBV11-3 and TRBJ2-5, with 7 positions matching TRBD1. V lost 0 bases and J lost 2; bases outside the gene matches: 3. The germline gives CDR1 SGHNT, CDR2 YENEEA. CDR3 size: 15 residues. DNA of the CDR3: TGTGCCAGCAGCTTAGAGACAGGGCCACAAGAGACCCAGTACTTC. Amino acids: CASSLETGPQETQYF.

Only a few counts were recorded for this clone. CDR3 DNA: TGCGCCAGCAGTGATAAACAGGGCTGGTTTTCTTTCTTT. It specifies CASSDKQGWFSFF. The chain combines TRBV10-2 with TRBJ1-1; the D gene is possibly TRBD1 (6 bases). Germline lookup yields CDR1 WSHSY and CDR2 SAAADI. The V gene lost 3 bases and the J gene lost 12 bases, with 17 bases spanning the gap. The CDR3 has 13 residues.

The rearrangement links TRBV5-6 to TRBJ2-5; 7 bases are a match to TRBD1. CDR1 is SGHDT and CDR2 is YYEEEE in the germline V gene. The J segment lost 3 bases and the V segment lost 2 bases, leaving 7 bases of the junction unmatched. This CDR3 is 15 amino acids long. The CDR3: CASSLEYGQEETQYF. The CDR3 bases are TGTGCCAGCAGCTTAGAATATGGACAGGAAGAGACCCAGTACTTC.

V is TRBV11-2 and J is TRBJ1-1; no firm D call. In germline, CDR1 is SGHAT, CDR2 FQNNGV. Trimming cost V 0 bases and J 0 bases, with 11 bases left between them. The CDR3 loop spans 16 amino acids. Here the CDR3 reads CASSLEGVGMNTEAFF. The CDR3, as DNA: TGTGCCAGCAGCTTAGAGGGAGTAGGGATGAACACTGAAGCTTTCTTT.

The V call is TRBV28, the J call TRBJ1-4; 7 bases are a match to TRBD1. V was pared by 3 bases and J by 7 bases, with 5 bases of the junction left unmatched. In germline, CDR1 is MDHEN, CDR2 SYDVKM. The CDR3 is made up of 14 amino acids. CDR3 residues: CASSLGQGGEKLFF. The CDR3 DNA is TGTGCCAGCAGTTTGGGGCAGGGGGGTGAAAAACTGTTTTTT.

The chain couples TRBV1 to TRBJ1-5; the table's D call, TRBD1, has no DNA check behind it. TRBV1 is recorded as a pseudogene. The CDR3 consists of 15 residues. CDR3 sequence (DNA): TGCACCAGCAGCCAAGATCCCGGGGAGCGGGACAGGTCGTGTTTT. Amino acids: CTSSQDPGERDRSCF.

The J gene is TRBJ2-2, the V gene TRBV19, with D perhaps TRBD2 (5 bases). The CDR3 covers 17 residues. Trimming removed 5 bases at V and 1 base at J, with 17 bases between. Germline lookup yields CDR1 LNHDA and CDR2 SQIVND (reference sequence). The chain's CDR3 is CASSSFSGTVNTGELFF. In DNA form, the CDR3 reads TGTGCCAGTAGTTCATTCTCGGGAACAGTGAACACCGGGGAGCTGTTTTTT.

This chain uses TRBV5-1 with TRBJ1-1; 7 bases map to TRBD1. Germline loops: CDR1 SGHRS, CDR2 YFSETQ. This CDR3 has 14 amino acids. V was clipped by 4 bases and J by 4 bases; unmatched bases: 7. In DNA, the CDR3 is TGCGCCAGCAGCCGGGACAGACAAGGCACTGAAGCTTTCTTT. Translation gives CASSRDRQGTEAFF.

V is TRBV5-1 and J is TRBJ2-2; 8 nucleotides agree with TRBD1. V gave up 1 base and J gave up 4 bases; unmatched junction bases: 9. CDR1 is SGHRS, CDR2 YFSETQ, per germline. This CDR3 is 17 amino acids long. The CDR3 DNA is TGCGCCAGCAGCTTGTTAGGGCAGGGGGCGCCCACCGGGGAGCTGTTTTTT. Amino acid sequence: CASSLLGQGAPTGELFF.

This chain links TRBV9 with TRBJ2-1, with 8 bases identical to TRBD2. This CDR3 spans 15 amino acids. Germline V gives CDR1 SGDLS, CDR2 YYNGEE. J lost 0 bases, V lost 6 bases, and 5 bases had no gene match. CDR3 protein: CASNLAGSSYNEQFF. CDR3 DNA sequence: TGTGCCAGCAACTTAGCGGGGTCCTCCTACAATGAGCAGTTCTTC.